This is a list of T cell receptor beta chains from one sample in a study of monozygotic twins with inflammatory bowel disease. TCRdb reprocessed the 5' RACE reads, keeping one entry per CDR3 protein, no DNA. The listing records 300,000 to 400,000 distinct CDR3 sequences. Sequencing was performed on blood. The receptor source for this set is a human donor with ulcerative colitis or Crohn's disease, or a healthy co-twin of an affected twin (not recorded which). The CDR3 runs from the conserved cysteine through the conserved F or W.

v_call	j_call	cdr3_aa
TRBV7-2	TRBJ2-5	CASSLGLAGGPQQTQYF
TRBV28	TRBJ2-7	CASSLIGLYEQYF
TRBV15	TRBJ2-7	CATNGGYGNYEQYF
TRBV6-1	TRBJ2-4	CASSEGSGAKNIQYF
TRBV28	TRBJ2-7	CASRLNIYEQYF
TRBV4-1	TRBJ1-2	CASSHPGSNYGYTF
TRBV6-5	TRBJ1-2	CASTRGVDYGYTF
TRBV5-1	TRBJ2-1	CASSRPTDNEQFF
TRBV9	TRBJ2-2	CASSEPRGQGRSGELFF
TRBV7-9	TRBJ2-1	CASSLDRGSYNEQFF
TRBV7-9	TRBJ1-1	CASSLEEGTNTEAFF
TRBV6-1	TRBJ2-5	CASHTGFRYQETQYF
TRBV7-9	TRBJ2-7	CASSFFPARDGSYEQYF
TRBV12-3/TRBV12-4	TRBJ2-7	CASSLGGQISYEQYF
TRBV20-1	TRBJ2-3	CSAQAPLAGDVFTDTQYF
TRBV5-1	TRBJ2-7	CASSPLTGQDYEQYF
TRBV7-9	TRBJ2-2	CASSLAGHNTGELFF
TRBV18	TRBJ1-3	CASSPSRQSSGNTIYF
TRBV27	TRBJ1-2	CASSPGLTYGYTF
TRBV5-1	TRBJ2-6	CASSYTGSGANVLTF
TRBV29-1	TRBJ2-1	CSVEAAGSYNEQFF
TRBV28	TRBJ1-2	CASSPNRAFYGYTF
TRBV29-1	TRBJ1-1	CSVAGRMNTEAFF
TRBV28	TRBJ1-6	CASSPDRPLSPLHF
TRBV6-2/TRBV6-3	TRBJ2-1	CASSSGGGHYNEQFF
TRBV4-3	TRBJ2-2	CASSQGNSGNTGELFF
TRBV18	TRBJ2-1	CASSPLRGTEEGNEQFF
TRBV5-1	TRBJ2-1	CASRWTGGTNEQFF